The source of this T cell receptor (beta chain) is a study of T cells after yellow fever vaccination (dated by TCRdb to the late 2010s). Context from the whole study: Libraries from fractions with low cell numbers were prepared with the SMART-Seq v4 Ultra Low Input RNA kit. Blood was drawn at multiple timepoints before and after primary and secondary immunization, with bulk PBMC replicates and cell subsets isolated. To track T-cell clones before and after primary and booster YFV17D yellow fever vaccination, bulk TCR alpha and beta repertoires were sequenced longitudinally. Two healthy male donors, one aged 18 to 30 and one aged 30 to 40 years, made up the cohort.

Synthesis of TCR cDNA relied on 5'RACE template switching, a step that introduced a universal primer site along with unique molecular identifiers. Priming for cDNA synthesis came from both the TCR alpha and TCR beta constant segments. Two PCR steps were used to amplify libraries, with sample barcodes and sequencing adapters being added in the second step. Sequencing of libraries was performed on Illumina HiSeq 2500 (2x100 bp) or NovaSeq (2x150 bp). Processing in the source paper ran as follows. Demultiplexing of reads and collapsing into UMI consensus sequences were performed with MIGEC, and V(D)J alignment was carried out with MiXCR. Vaccine-responding clonotypes were identified with edgeR using replicate PBMC samples, with FDR below 0.01 and a log2 fold change above 5 up to day 15 being required. Bulk clonotypes were assigned CD4 or CD8 identity according to which sequenced CD4 or CD8 repertoire held them at higher abundance. TCRdb ran its own pipeline on the public reads, namely fastp trimming at Q25 and MiXCR clone calling, and kept in-frame beta chains. Under each unique CDR3 protein, matching rows form one entry showing the most common genes and DNA. TCRdb, not the original authors, processed these V and J calls. The sample table records hundreds of thousands of distinct CDR3 sequences; approximately 13% of these occur just once. The ten largest clones capture roughly an eighth of the sample.

The label giving this sample's treatment or condition can be read as: live attenuated yellow fever vaccine strain. At each blood-draw timepoint, two biological replicates of bulk PBMCs were collected. PBMCs were isolated from peripheral blood using a standard Ficoll-Paque protocol. TriZol was used to extract RNA from bulk PBMCs, from CD4 and CD8 fractions, and from dextramer-positive and dextramer-negative fractions. What the work shows at the level of the full study, not this receptor alone: Because abundant contaminating clonotypes from the bulk population could be contained in FACS-sorted repertoires, computational filtering was required. Because the study included only two donors, the extent to which the findings can be generalized is limited. A small share of clonotypes occurred in both CD4 and CD8 compartments, likely arising from convergent recombination. Compared with the primary T-cell response, the secondary T-cell response was faster but weaker, reaching its peak on day 5 rather than on day 15. Most clones expanded after primary vaccination (96% of CD4 and roughly 91% of CD8) were re-detected after the booster, suggesting that broad memory maintenance occurred.

Based on the germline V gene, the CDR1 and CDR2 sequences are SGHVS and FNYEAQ. The CDR3 starts with the cysteine, ends with the phenylalanine, and has 14 residues. Of all the DNA, just the CDR3 is kept, 42 bases in frame from base 1. This clonotype was detected only a few times. The specificity of this receptor is unknown. The germline gene is not matched at one end of the junction; a read error may be the cause. The starting material was PBMCs, obtained on the day of the yellow fever booster vaccination. This chain joins TRBV7-6 to TRBJ2-7; TRBD2 aligns with 7 central bases. The receptor was isolated from a man aged 30-40 years who received the YFV17D yellow fever vaccine. In nucleotide form, the sequence is TGTGCCAGCAGCCTAGCGGTTGGAATCTACGAGCAGTACTTC. This encodes CASSLAVGIYEQYF.